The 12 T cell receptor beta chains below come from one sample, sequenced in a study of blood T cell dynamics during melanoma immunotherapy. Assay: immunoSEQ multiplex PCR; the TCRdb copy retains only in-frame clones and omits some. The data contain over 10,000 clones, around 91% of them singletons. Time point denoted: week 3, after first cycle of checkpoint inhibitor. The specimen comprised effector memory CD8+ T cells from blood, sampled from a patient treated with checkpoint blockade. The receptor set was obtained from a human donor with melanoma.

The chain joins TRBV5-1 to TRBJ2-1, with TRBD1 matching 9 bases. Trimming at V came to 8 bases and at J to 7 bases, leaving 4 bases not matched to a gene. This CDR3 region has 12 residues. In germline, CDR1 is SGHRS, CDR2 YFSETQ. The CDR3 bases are TGCGCCAGTCGGACAGGGGCGAATGAGCAGTTCTTC. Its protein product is CASRTGANEQFF.

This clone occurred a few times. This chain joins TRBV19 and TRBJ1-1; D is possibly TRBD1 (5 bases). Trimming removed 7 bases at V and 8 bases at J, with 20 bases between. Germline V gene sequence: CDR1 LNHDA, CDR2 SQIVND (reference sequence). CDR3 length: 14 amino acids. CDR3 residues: CASTTVAGLPEAFF. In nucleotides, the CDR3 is TGTGCCAGTACCACAGTTGCAGGGCTTCCCGAAGCTTTCTTT.

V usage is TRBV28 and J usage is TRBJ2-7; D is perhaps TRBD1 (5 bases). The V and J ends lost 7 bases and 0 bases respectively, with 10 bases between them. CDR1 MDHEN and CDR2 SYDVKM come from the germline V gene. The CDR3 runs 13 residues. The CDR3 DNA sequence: TGTGCCAGCACCCTGGGGCTCTCCTACGAGCAGTACTTC. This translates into CASTLGLSYEQYF.

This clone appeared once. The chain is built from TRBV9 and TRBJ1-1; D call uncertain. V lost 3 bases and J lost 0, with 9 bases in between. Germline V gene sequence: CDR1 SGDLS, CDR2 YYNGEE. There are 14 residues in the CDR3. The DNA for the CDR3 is TGTGCCAGCAGCGCAGACGGGGTGAACACTGAAGCTTTCTTT. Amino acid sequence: CASSADGVNTEAFF.

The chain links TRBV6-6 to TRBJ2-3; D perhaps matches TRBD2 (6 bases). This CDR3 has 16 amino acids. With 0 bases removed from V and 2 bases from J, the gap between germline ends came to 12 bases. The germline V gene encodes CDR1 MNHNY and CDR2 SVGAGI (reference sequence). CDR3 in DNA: TGTGCCAGCAGTTACTCCCCTAGCGCCCACACAGATACGCAGTATTTT. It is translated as CASSYSPSAHTDTQYF.

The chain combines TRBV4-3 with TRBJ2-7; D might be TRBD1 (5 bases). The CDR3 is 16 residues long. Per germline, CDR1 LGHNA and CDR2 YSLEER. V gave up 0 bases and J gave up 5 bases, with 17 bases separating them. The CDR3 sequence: CASSQDGQGRNNEQYF. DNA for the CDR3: TGCGCCAGCAGCCAAGATGGGCAGGGCAGAAACAACGAGCAGTACTTC.

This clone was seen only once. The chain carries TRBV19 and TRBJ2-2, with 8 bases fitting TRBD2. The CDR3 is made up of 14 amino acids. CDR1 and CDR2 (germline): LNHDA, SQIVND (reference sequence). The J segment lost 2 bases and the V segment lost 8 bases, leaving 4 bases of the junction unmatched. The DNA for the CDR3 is TGTGCCAGTTGGGCGGGAGGAAACACCGGGGAGCTGTTTTTT. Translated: CASWAGGNTGELFF.

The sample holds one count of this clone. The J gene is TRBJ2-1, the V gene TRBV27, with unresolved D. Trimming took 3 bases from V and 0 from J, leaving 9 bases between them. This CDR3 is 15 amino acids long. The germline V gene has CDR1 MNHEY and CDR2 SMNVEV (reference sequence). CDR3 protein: CASSLSQSSYNEQFF. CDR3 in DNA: TGTGCCAGCAGTTTGTCCCAGAGCTCCTACAATGAGCAGTTCTTC.

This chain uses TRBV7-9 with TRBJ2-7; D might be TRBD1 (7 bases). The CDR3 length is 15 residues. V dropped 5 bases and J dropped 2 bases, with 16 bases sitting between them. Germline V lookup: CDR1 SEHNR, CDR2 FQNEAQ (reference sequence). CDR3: CASSQAGQLTYEQYF. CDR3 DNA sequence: TGTGCCAGCAGCCAGGCGGGACAGCTAACCTACGAGCAGTACTTC. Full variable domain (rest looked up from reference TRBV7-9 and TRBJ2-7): DTGVSQNPRHKITKRGQNVTFRCDPISEHNRLYWYRQTLGQGPEFLTYFQNEAQLEKSRLLSDRFSAERPKGSFSTLEIQRTEQGDSAMYLCASSQAGQLTYEQYFGPGTRLTVT.

The CDR3: CASSYSGELNEQFF. In DNA, the CDR3 is TGTGCCAGCAGTTACTCAGGGGAGCTCAATGAGCAGTTCTTC. The V gene is TRBV6-5, the J gene TRBJ2-1; D possibly matches TRBD1 or TRBD2 (5 bases each). This CDR3 has 14 residues. Trimming took off 0 bases at V and 6 bases at J, with 9 bases between the two ends. The germline gives CDR1 MNHEY, CDR2 SVGAGI.

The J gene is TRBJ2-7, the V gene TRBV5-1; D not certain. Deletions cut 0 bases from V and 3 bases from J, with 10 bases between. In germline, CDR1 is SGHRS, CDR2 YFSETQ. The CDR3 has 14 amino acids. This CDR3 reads CASSLESPGYEQYF. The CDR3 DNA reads TGCGCCAGCAGCTTGGAAAGCCCCGGCTACGAGCAGTACTTC. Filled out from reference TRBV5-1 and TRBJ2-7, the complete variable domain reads KAGVTQTPRYLIKTRGQQVTLSCSPISGHRSVSWYQQTPGQGLQFLFEYFSETQRNKGNFPGRFSGRQFSNSRSEMNVSTLELGDSALYLCASSLESPGYEQYFGPGTRLTVT.

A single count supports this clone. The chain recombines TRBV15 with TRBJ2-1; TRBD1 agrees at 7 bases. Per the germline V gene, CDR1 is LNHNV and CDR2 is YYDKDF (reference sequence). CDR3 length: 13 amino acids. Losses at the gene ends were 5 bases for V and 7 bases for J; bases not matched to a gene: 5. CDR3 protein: CATSGDSVNEQFF. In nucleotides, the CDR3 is TGTGCCACCAGCGGGGACAGCGTTAATGAGCAGTTCTTC.